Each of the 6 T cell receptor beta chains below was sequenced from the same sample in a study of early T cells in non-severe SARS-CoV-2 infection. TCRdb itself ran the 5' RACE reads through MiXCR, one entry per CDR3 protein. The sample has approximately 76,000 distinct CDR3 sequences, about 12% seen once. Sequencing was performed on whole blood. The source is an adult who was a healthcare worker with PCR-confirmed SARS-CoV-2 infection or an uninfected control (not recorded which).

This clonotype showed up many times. CDR3 amino acids: CASSLWLASGGRREQFF. The CDR3 DNA is TGTGCCAGCAGTTTATGGTTGGCTAGCGGGGGGAGAAGGGAGCAGTTCTTC. The chain combines TRBV28 with TRBJ2-1; TRBD2 matches at 11 bases. Losses at the gene ends were 0 bases for V and 10 bases for J; bases not matched to a gene: 11. This CDR3 region has 17 residues. Germline-derived CDR1 and CDR2 are MDHEN and SYDVKM. The full variable domain, its missing parts supplied by reference TRBV28 and TRBJ2-1, is DVKVTQSSRYLVKRTGEKVFLECVQDMDHENMFWYRQDPGLGLRLIYFSYDVKMKEKGDIPEGYSVSREKKERFSLILESASTNQTSMYLCASSLWLASGGRREQFFGPGTRLTVL.

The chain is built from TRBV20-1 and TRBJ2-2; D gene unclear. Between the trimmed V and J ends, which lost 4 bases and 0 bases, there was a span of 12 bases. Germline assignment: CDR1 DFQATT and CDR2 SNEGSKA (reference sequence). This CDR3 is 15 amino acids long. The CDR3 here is CSATSRKANTGELFF. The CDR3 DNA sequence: TGCAGTGCTACTTCCAGGAAAGCGAACACCGGGGAGCTGTTTTTT.

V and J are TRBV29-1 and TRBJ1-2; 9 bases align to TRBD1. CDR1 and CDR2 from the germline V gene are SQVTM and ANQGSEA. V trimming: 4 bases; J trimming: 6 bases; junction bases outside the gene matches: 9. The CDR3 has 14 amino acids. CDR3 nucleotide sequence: TGCAGCGTTGGACCCGACAGGGGGACCAATGGCTACACCTTC. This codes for CSVGPDRGTNGYTF.

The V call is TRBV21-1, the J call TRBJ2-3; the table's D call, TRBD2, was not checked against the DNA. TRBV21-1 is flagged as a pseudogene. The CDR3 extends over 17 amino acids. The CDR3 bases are TGTGCCAGCAGGCCGGGACTAGCGGGGGCCGTGGGAGGTACGCAGTATTTT. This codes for CASRPGLAGAVGGTQYF.

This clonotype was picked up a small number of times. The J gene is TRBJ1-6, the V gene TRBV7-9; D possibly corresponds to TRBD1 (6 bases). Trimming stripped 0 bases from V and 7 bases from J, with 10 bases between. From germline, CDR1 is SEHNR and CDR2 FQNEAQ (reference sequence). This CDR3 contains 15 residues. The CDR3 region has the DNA TGTGCCAGCAGCTTAGCGACAGGCCCCAATTCACCCCTCCACTTT. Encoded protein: CASSLATGPNSPLHF.

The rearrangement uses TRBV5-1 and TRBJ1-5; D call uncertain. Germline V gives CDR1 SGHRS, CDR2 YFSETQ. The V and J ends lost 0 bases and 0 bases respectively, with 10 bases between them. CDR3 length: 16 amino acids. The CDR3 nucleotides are TGCGCCAGCAGCTTGGTTCCAATTGATAGCAATCAGCCCCAGCATTTT. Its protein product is CASSLVPIDSNQPQHF. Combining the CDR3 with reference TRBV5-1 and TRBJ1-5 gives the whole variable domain KAGVTQTPRYLIKTRGQQVTLSCSPISGHRSVSWYQQTPGQGLQFLFEYFSETQRNKGNFPGRFSGRQFSNSRSEMNVSTLELGDSALYLCASSLVPIDSNQPQHFGDGTRLSIL.